The 29 T cell receptor beta chains in this list originate from one sample, sequenced in a study of control samples from healthy donors and cancer patients. Using immunoSEQ multiplex PCR, the repertoire was profiled, and TCRdb retains in-frame clones only, with some absent. The sample records about 160,000 clones, about 87% being singletons. The sequenced sample consisted of blood. These receptors all come from a man aged 25 to 45 in good health.

The rearrangement joins TRBV10-3 to TRBJ1-5; tentatively, D is TRBD1 (6 bases). This CDR3 is built from 12 residues. The ends were cut back, 10 bases at V and 7 bases at J, with 14 bases in the middle. CDR1 is ENHRY, CDR2 SYGVKD, per germline. The CDR3 DNA sequence: TGTGCCACTCGGACAGCCGACCAGCCCCAGCATTTT. Protein: CATRTADQPQHF.

V usage is TRBV2 and J usage is TRBJ2-7; D ambiguous. The CDR3 consists of 12 residues. V dropped 7 bases and J dropped 1 base, with 8 bases sitting between them. The germline V gene has CDR1 SNHLY and CDR2 FYNNEI. The CDR3 loop is CASIGLSYEQYF. Written as DNA, the CDR3 is TGTGCCAGCATAGGTCTATCCTACGAGCAGTACTTC.

The table lists this clone with a count of one. V and J are TRBV12-5 and TRBJ2-1; 8 positions agree with TRBD1. This CDR3 comprises 15 residues. The trim removed 4 bases at V and 4 bases at J, leaving 6 bases unmatched. Germline-derived CDR1 and CDR2 are LGHNT and FRNRAP. The CDR3 DNA reads as TGTGCTAGTGGTTCGGACAGGGAAATTTACAATGAGCAGTTCTTC. Amino acid sequence: CASGSDREIYNEQFF.

The chain uses TRBV19 and TRBJ2-5; 8 bases line up with TRBD1. The junction had 8 bases not matched to a gene; V was cut back by 10 bases and J by 1 base. Germline-derived CDR1 and CDR2 are LNHDA and SQIVND (reference sequence). This CDR3 region has 14 residues. This CDR3 is CATGQGRPQETQYF. As DNA, the CDR3 is TGTGCCACTGGACAGGGACGTCCCCAAGAGACCCAGTACTTC.

On this clone itself: The junction and the germline gene differ at one end; a read error may be behind it. Other DNA sequences from this sample encode an identical CDR3 as well. J is TRBJ1-2 and V is TRBV18, with D possibly matching TRBD1 (5 bases). This CDR3 has 16 amino acids. CDR1 and CDR2 (germline): KGHSH, LQKENI. The DNA of the CDR3 is TGCGCCAGCTCACCGTGGTGGGGCAGGGCTAACTATGGCTACACCTTC. Translation: CASSPWWGRANYGYTF.

The V gene is TRBV21-1, the J gene TRBJ2-3; TRBD1, the table's D call, lacks a check against the DNA. TRBV21-1 is listed as a pseudogene. CDR3 length: 18 residues. Here the CDR3 reads CASSKVIGQGHPRDTQYF. CDR3 sequence (DNA): TGTGCCAGCAGCAAGGTAATAGGACAGGGTCATCCGAGAGATACGCAGTATTTT.

The CDR3 coding sequence is TGTGCCAGCAGCGGGGCCACCGGGACTACTACATATACGCAGTATTTT. It codes for CASSGATGTTTYTQYF. The J gene is TRBJ2-3, the V gene TRBV9, with 7 bases aligning to TRBD2. J lost 7 bases, V lost 3 bases, and 14 bases had no gene match. The germline V gene has CDR1 SGDLS and CDR2 YYNGEE. The length of the CDR3 is 16 residues.

This chain connects TRBV3-1 (or the pseudogene TRBV3-2) to TRBJ1-1; D is uncertain. Germline V gene sequence: CDR1 LGHDT, CDR2 YNNKEL (reference sequence). V was pared by 0 bases and J by 0 bases, with 8 bases between. CDR3 length equals 15 residues. CDR3 sequence (DNA): TGTGCCAGCAGCCAAGATTGGACGTTGAACACTGAAGCTTTCTTT. Translating it yields CASSQDWTLNTEAFF.

The chain links TRBV5-1 to TRBJ1-3, with no clear D. The germline V and J ends were trimmed by 2 bases and 1 base, with 7 bases remaining between them. Germline V gene sequence: CDR1 SGHRS, CDR2 YFSETQ. This CDR3 is 14 amino acids long. This chain's CDR3 is CASSFEPSGNTIYF. The CDR3 bases are TGCGCCAGCAGCTTTGAGCCTTCTGGAAACACCATATATTTT.

The CDR3 sequence is CASSLVGPNSPLHF. The CDR3 DNA is TGTGCCAGCAGCTTGGTCGGGCCGAATTCACCCCTCCACTTT. This chain joins TRBV5-6 and TRBJ1-6; D unresolved. Trimming pared 0 bases from V and 7 bases from J, leaving 8 bases between. Germline V gene sequence: CDR1 SGHDT, CDR2 YYEEEE. The length of the CDR3 is 14 residues.

In DNA form, the CDR3 reads TGTGCCAGCTCACAACGGGCCTCAGTAGGTGAGCAGTTCTTC. Protein: CASSQRASVGEQFF. This sequence joins TRBV18 and TRBJ2-1; the D is unclear. Germline CDR1 is KGHSH and CDR2 is LQKENI. Trimming stripped 4 bases from V and 9 bases from J, with 16 bases between. The CDR3 loop spans 14 amino acids.

This clone is a singleton in its sample. The chain has TRBV9 and TRBJ1-3; TRBD1 is a possible D gene (6 bases). The germline V and J ends were trimmed by 4 bases and 0 bases, with 17 bases remaining between them. CDR1 is SGDLS and CDR2 is YYNGEE in the germline V gene. The CDR3 covers 17 residues. Here the CDR3 DNA reads TGTGCCAGCAGCTTACTCGACACAGGGTTCTCTGGAAACACCATATATTTT. Protein sequence: CASSLLDTGFSGNTIYF.

This chain uses TRBV7-2 with TRBJ2-7, with TRBD2 matching over 8 bases. The CDR3 extends over 16 amino acids. CDR1 and CDR2 (germline): SGHTA, FQGNSA. The V segment lost 6 bases and the J segment 3 bases; nucleotides outside the gene matches: 13. CDR3 coding DNA: TGTGCCAGCAGTTCCCACCCGGGACTAGGCGACTACGAGCAGTACTTC. This translates into CASSSHPGLGDYEQYF.

The chain uses TRBV5-1 and TRBJ2-2; D may match TRBD1 or TRBD2 (5 bases each). The germline V gene encodes CDR1 SGHRS and CDR2 YFSETQ. The CDR3 runs 16 residues. V lost 0 bases and J lost 4, with 13 bases in between. CDR3 DNA: TGCGCCAGCAGCTTGGGGGGACCTCATCCCACCGGGGAGCTGTTTTTT. Translation: CASSLGGPHPTGELFF.

This chain links TRBV6-1 with TRBJ1-1, with D unclear. Per germline, CDR1 MNHNS and CDR2 SASEGT. V lost 1 base and J lost 6, with 18 bases in between. The CDR3 has 16 residues. The CDR3 loop is CASSEEYFGLTSEAFF. The CDR3 bases are TGTGCCAGCAGTGAAGAGTATTTCGGACTGACGTCTGAAGCTTTCTTT.

The V gene is TRBV7-9, the J gene TRBJ1-5; D not resolved. The CDR3 loop spans 12 amino acids. Deletions cut 2 bases from V and 3 bases from J, with 2 bases between. Looked up from germline, CDR1 is SEHNR and CDR2 is FQNEAQ (reference sequence). In DNA, the CDR3 is TGTGCCAGCAGCTTACACAATCAGCCCCAGCATTTT. Protein: CASSLHNQPQHF.

This chain connects TRBV10-3 to TRBJ1-6; D gene unclear. The CDR3 runs to 15 residues. CDR1 and CDR2 from the germline V gene are ENHRY and SYGVKD. V was shortened by 4 bases and J by 7 bases, with 14 bases between the two germline ends. The CDR3 loop reads CAISGSKVINSPLHF. The CDR3 bases are TGTGCCATCAGTGGATCCAAGGTTATCAATTCACCCCTCCACTTT.

This chain uses TRBV7-3 with TRBJ2-1; a possible D gene is TRBD1 (6 bases). CDR3 length: 15 amino acids. The germline V gene has CDR1 SGHTA and CDR2 FQGTGA. Trimming stripped 2 bases from V and 7 bases from J, with 15 bases between. The DNA of the CDR3 is TGTGCCAGCAGCTTATTCGGCCAGGGGATGAATGAGCAGTTCTTC. Residues: CASSLFGQGMNEQFF.

This clone was counted a single time. The V gene is TRBV18, the J gene TRBJ2-7, with D unresolved. The CDR3 is made up of 14 amino acids. Germline CDR1 KGHSH, CDR2 LQKENI. Trimming stripped 6 bases from V and 0 bases from J, with 12 bases between. The CDR3 region is CASSPNRDSYEQYF. The CDR3, as DNA: TGTGCCAGCTCCCCAAACCGAGACTCCTACGAGCAGTACTTC.

The V call is TRBV24-1, the J call TRBJ1-1; D remains unclear. Germline CDR1 KGHDR, CDR2 SFDVKD. There are 13 residues in the CDR3. V lost 4 bases and J lost 1, with 6 bases in between. CDR3 protein: CATSERANTEAFF. As DNA, the CDR3 is TGTGCCACCAGTGAAAGAGCGAACACTGAAGCTTTCTTT.

The genes are TRBV29-1 and TRBJ2-5; no reliable D call. Between the trimmed V and J ends, which lost 2 bases and 5 bases, there was a span of 12 bases. The CDR3 length is 13 residues. CDR1 and CDR2 (germline): SQVTM, ANQGSEA. The CDR3 DNA is TGCAGCGTTGAATCCGACGCCTTGGAGACCCAGTACTTC. Residues: CSVESDALETQYF. Combining the CDR3 with reference TRBV29-1 and TRBJ2-5 gives the whole variable domain SAVISQKPSRDICQRGTSLTIQCQVDSQVTMMFWYRQQPGQSLTLIATANQGSEATYESGFVIDKFPISRPNLTFSTLTVSNMSPEDSSIYLCSVESDALETQYFGPGTRLLVL.

Concerning this clone itself: Other DNA sequences in this specimen translate into the identical CDR3. V usage is TRBV4-1 and J usage is TRBJ2-1; maybe TRBD2 (6 bases). CDR3 length: 12 amino acids. The germline gives CDR1 MGHRA, CDR2 YSYEKL. Trimming cost V 4 bases and J 6 bases, with 7 bases left between them. CDR3 sequence: CASSLGGNEQFF. In DNA, the CDR3 is TGCGCCAGCAGCCTCGGGGGCAATGAGCAGTTCTTC.

The DNA of the CDR3 is TGTGCCAGCAGAGCCCCTGGGCGGGCCAGCTACGAGCAGTACTTC. Residues: CASRAPGRASYEQYF. The chain links TRBV28 to TRBJ2-7; D is perhaps TRBD2 (5 bases). Germline CDR1 MDHEN, CDR2 SYDVKM. V shed 6 bases and J shed 3 bases, with 18 bases lying between them. This CDR3 is built from 15 residues.

This chain links TRBV7-2 with TRBJ2-3, with 9 nucleotides matching TRBD2. V lost 0 bases, J lost 6 bases, and 7 bases stayed unmatched. This CDR3 is built from 16 residues. Germline CDR1 and CDR2: SGHTA and FQGNSA. CDR3 DNA sequence: TGTGCCAGCAGCTTAGCGCTCCAGCGGGGGGAGGATACGCAGTATTTT. Amino acids: CASSLALQRGEDTQYF.

CDR3 in DNA: TGTGCCATCAGTGGTCGGGAGGGGGCGCGGAATACTGGGGCCAACGTCCTGACTTTC. It specifies CAISGREGARNTGANVLTF. The J gene is TRBJ2-6, the V gene TRBV10-3, with TRBD2 as a possible D gene (8 bases). This CDR3 region has 19 residues. Per germline, CDR1 ENHRY and CDR2 SYGVKD. V was cut by 4 bases and J by 2 bases, with 21 bases left in between.

Remarks on this clone: The same CDR3 arises from other DNA sequences in this sample as well. This rearrangement joins TRBV5-1 to TRBJ2-2; unclear D gene. CDR1 SGHRS and CDR2 YFSETQ come from the germline V gene. The CDR3 length is 15 residues. V was pared by 3 bases and J by 0 bases, with 9 bases between. The CDR3 protein is CASSSGDPNTGELFF. CDR3 coding DNA: TGCGCCAGCAGCTCTGGAGATCCGAACACCGGGGAGCTGTTTTTT.

The gene calls are TRBV10-3 and TRBJ1-2; 8 bases line up with TRBD1. This CDR3 contains 14 residues. V trimming: 8 bases; J trimming: 4 bases; junction bases outside the gene matches: 9. CDR1 is ENHRY, CDR2 SYGVKD, per germline. The DNA for the CDR3 is TGTGCCATCCTTAACCGGGGACAGGCCTATGGCTACACCTTC. Translated, it gives CAILNRGQAYGYTF.

The gene calls are TRBV7-9 and TRBJ2-7, with D unresolved. The CDR3 runs to 14 residues. Germline CDR1 SEHNR, CDR2 FQNEAQ (reference sequence). Trimming pared 5 bases from V and 3 bases from J, leaving 14 bases between. This chain's CDR3 is CASSLTQSLYEQYF. The CDR3 DNA follows: TGTGCCAGCAGCCTTACTCAAAGCCTCTACGAGCAGTACTTC.

The rearrangement links TRBV7-7 to TRBJ2-3, with 8 positions matching TRBD2. This CDR3 has 15 amino acids. After removal of 5 bases from V and 5 bases from J, the junction contained 9 bases not matched to a gene. Germline-derived CDR1 and CDR2 are SSHAT and FNYEAQ (reference sequence). CDR3 sequence (DNA): TGTGCCAGCAGCCTCACTACGGCGGGAGGAGATACGCAGTATTTT. It translates to CASSLTTAGGDTQYF.